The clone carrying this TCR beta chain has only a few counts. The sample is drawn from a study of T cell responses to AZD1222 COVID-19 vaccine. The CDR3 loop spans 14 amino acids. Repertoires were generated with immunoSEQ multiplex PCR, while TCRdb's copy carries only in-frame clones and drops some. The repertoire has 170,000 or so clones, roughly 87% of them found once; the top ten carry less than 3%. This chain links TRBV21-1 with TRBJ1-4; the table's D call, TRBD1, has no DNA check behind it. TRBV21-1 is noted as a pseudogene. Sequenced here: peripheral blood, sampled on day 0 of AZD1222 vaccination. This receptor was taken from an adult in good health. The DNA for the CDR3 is TGTGCCAGCAGCAATGCACAGGGGAATGAAAAACTGTTTTTT. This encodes CASSNAQGNEKLFF.